This T cell receptor (beta chain) was captured by sequencing in a study of T cell changes during pregnancy in multiple sclerosis. This clone is a singleton in its sample. Method: immunoSEQ multiplex PCR; TCRdb's copy keeps in-frame clones and lacks some. Of roughly 50,000 clones listed, around 92% are singletons. The CDR3 spans 19 residues. Losses at the gene ends were 3 bases for V and 3 bases for J; bases not matched to a gene: 17. From germline, CDR1 is SEHNR and CDR2 FQNEAQ (reference sequence). The receptor was isolated from a female donor with multiple sclerosis, enrolled in a pregnancy study. This specimen was CD4+ T cells from peripheral blood mononuclear cells, taken in the third trimester of pregnancy. This sequence joins TRBV7-9 and TRBJ2-5; 9 nucleotides line up with TRBD1. CDR3 coding DNA: TGTGCCAGCAGCTTCTCAATCACCGGGACAGGGAGACCCAAAGAGACCCAGTACTTC. Translated: CASSFSITGTGRPKETQYF.